A selection of T cell receptor beta chains follows, all from one sample in a study of CD8 T cells in ankylosing spondylitis. One entry per CDR3 protein, called by TCRdb with MiXCR from the 5' RACE reads. The table has some 400,000 distinct CDR3 sequences, 20% to 25% seen once. What was sequenced was blood, either unsorted or a sorted T cell fraction (not recorded which). These receptor sequences come from a male donor with ankylosing spondylitis. Each CDR3 is given with its conserved first and last residue. Each record gives: clone size, D gene, J gene, V gene, CDR3 protein, CDR3 DNA. D genes are given only for firm matches. Size values are once, few and many counts, or a class for expanded clones, and some rows have none.

clone size: -; D gene: TRBD1; J gene: TRBJ2-1; V gene: TRBV7-2; CDR3 protein: CASSLVGTGNYNEQFF; CDR3 DNA: TGTGCCAGCAGCTTAGTAGGGACAGGGAACTACAATGAGCAGTTCTTC
clone size: -; D gene: TRBD2; J gene: TRBJ2-1; V gene: TRBV5-1; CDR3 protein: CATHGGGDEQFF; CDR3 DNA: TGCGCCACCCATGGGGGGGGAGATGAGCAGTTCTTC
clone size: few; D gene: TRBD1; J gene: TRBJ1-1; V gene: TRBV10-3; CDR3 protein: CAIKTDRGSTEAFF; CDR3 DNA: TGTGCCATCAAAACCGACAGGGGGAGCACTGAAGCTTTCTTT
clone size: few; D gene: TRBD1; J gene: TRBJ2-3; V gene: TRBV18; CDR3 protein: CASSPRRQGQADTQYF; CDR3 DNA: TGTGCCAGCTCACCACGAAGACAGGGTCAGGCAGATACGCAGTATTTT
clone size: many; D gene: -; J gene: TRBJ1-5; V gene: TRBV20-1; CDR3 protein: CSARDPSELQHF; CDR3 DNA: TGCAGTGCTAGAGATCCCTCGGAACTGCAGCATTTT
clone size: few; D gene: TRBD1; J gene: TRBJ2-7; V gene: TRBV6-2/TRBV6-3; CDR3 protein: CASGNRDRGPLYEQYF; CDR3 DNA: TGTGCCAGCGGGAATAGGGACAGGGGGCCCCTCTACGAGCAGTACTTC
clone size: few; D gene: -; J gene: TRBJ1-5; V gene: TRBV5-1; CDR3 protein: CASSLGGLAQPQHF; CDR3 DNA: TGCGCCAGCAGCTTGGGGGGGTTAGCTCAGCCCCAGCATTTT
clone size: few; D gene: -; J gene: TRBJ1-3; V gene: TRBV15; CDR3 protein: CATSRDLEAGNTIYF; CDR3 DNA: TGTGCCACCAGCAGAGATCTGGAAGCCGGAAACACCATATATTTT
clone size: few; D gene: TRBD1; J gene: TRBJ2-2; V gene: TRBV12-3/TRBV12-4; CDR3 protein: CASSLRTGGNTGELFF; CDR3 DNA: TGTGCCAGCAGTCTCCGGACAGGGGGAAACACCGGGGAGCTGTTTTTT
clone size: few; D gene: TRBD1; J gene: TRBJ1-4; V gene: TRBV2; CDR3 protein: CASSDRDSLYEKLFF; CDR3 DNA: TGTGCCAGCAGTGATCGGGACAGCCTTTATGAAAAACTGTTTTTT
clone size: -; D gene: TRBD1; J gene: TRBJ2-7; V gene: TRBV5-1; CDR3 protein: CASSGGQATYEQYF; CDR3 DNA: TGCGCCAGCAGCGGGGGACAGGCCACCTACGAGCAGTACTTC
clone size: few; D gene: -; J gene: TRBJ2-7; V gene: TRBV24-1; CDR3 protein: CATSDRKATDFYEQYF; CDR3 DNA: TGTGCCACCAGTGACCGAAAAGCTACGGACTTCTACGAGCAGTACTTC
clone size: -; D gene: -; J gene: TRBJ1-5; V gene: TRBV6-1; CDR3 protein: CASITGRNQPQHF; CDR3 DNA: TGTGCCAGCATAACAGGACGCAATCAGCCCCAGCATTTT
clone size: -; D gene: TRBD2; J gene: TRBJ2-1; V gene: TRBV5-1; CDR3 protein: CASRPTSGRSSYNEQFF; CDR3 DNA: TGCGCCAGCAGACCGACTAGCGGGAGGAGCTCCTACAATGAGCAGTTCTTC
clone size: -; D gene: TRBD1; J gene: TRBJ2-5; V gene: TRBV10-2; CDR3 protein: CASSDPGQQETQYF; CDR3 DNA: TGCGCCAGCAGTGACCCGGGACAGCAAGAGACCCAGTACTTC
clone size: -; D gene: TRBD2; J gene: TRBJ2-1; V gene: TRBV20-1; CDR3 protein: CSARLAGGNEQFF; CDR3 DNA: TGCAGTGCTAGACTAGCGGGAGGCAATGAGCAGTTCTTC
clone size: -; D gene: -; J gene: TRBJ2-1; V gene: TRBV5-1; CDR3 protein: CASREQAHHNEQFF; CDR3 DNA: TGCGCCAGCAGAGAGCAGGCTCATCACAATGAGCAGTTCTTC
clone size: -; D gene: -; J gene: TRBJ2-2; V gene: TRBV15; CDR3 protein: CATSRSTNTGELFF; CDR3 DNA: TGTGCCACCAGCAGGTCCACGAACACCGGGGAGCTGTTTTTT
clone size: -; D gene: TRBD2; J gene: TRBJ2-3; V gene: TRBV3-1; CDR3 protein: CASSQDPSGRRTDTQYF; CDR3 DNA: TGTGCCAGCAGCCAAGATCCGAGCGGGAGACGGACAGATACGCAGTATTTT
clone size: -; D gene: -; J gene: TRBJ1-5; V gene: TRBV7-2; CDR3 protein: CASSLEPGQPQPQHF; CDR3 DNA: TGTGCCAGCAGCTTAGAGCCAGGGCAGCCTCAGCCCCAGCATTTT
clone size: -; D gene: -; J gene: TRBJ2-7; V gene: TRBV12-3/TRBV12-4; CDR3 protein: CASSLARETGRSYYEQYF; CDR3 DNA: TGTGCCAGCAGTTTAGCGAGGGAGACAGGGAGGTCGTACTACGAGCAGTACTTC
clone size: few; D gene: -; J gene: TRBJ2-1; V gene: TRBV24-1; CDR3 protein: CATEGAGFNEQFF; CDR3 DNA: TGTGCCACGGAGGGCGCCGGTTTCAATGAGCAGTTCTTC
clone size: -; D gene: TRBD2; J gene: TRBJ2-2; V gene: TRBV5-6; CDR3 protein: CASSTSGRSPGELFF; CDR3 DNA: TGTGCCAGCAGTACTAGCGGGAGGAGCCCCGGGGAGCTGTTTTTT
clone size: few; D gene: -; J gene: TRBJ2-2; V gene: TRBV6-4; CDR3 protein: CASSELDNTGELFF; CDR3 DNA: TGTGCCAGCAGTGAGTTAGACAACACCGGGGAGCTGTTTTTT
clone size: many; D gene: TRBD2; J gene: TRBJ2-7; V gene: TRBV5-1; CDR3 protein: CASSPGLAVYEQYF; CDR3 DNA: TGCGCCAGCAGCCCTGGACTAGCAGTTTACGAGCAGTACTTC
clone size: -; D gene: -; J gene: TRBJ1-1; V gene: TRBV28; CDR3 protein: CASTRSQANTEAFF; CDR3 DNA: TGTGCCAGCACCCGTAGCCAGGCGAACACTGAAGCTTTCTTT
clone size: many; D gene: -; J gene: TRBJ1-5; V gene: TRBV5-1; CDR3 protein: CASSLGGGEQPQHF; CDR3 DNA: TGCGCCAGCAGTCTGGGAGGGGGAGAGCAGCCCCAGCATTTT